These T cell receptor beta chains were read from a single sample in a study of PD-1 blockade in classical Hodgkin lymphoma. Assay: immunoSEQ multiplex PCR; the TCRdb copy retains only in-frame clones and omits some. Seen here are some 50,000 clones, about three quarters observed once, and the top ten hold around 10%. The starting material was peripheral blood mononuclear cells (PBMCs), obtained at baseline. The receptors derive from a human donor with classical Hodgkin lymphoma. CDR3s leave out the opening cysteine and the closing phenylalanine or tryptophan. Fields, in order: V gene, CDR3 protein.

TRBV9	ASSPDGDNEQY
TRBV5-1	ASSLEWVNTEAF
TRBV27	ASSLPGLSYNEQF
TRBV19	ASMGQGGFSNQPQH
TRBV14	ASSQDFGLDGELF
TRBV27	ASSLQGGTTEAF
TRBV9	ASSPRGGQYEQY
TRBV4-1	ASSQDAGLVYNEQF
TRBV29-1	SVLVTGEAF
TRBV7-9	ASSLAANYGYT
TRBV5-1	ASGLGGGETFTEAF
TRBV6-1	ASSEFGGRNYGYT
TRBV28	ASSPPIGTGLDGYT
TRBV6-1	ASNLGQSYGYT
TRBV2	ASTRLATTGELF
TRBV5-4	ASRTQGLQETQY
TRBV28	ASRLAGTSYNEQF
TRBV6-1	ASSPMGISDNEQY
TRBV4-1	ASSLLALGGEVGYT
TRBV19	ASSINQRTKNIQY
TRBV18	ASSPNPVAIDGYT
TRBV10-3	ASSYWERQETQY
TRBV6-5	ASSSELGRTDTQY
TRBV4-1	ASSPDRGPYEQY
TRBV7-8	ASSLGLGLSTEAF
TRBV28	ASSRLALAGRTDTQY
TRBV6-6	ASSPLSRQETQY
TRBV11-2	ASSLEVRSATGAF
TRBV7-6	ASSLLGGVNINEQF